One and the same sample provided the 32 T cell receptor beta chains below, sequenced in a study of a mutant IDH1 vaccine in newly diagnosed glioma. No antigens are known for them. Time point: week 11, during vaccination. Every vaccine dose comprised 300 ug of mutant IDH1 20-mer peptide plus topical imiquimod. Only in-frame clones appear in the TCRdb table, and some are missing; sequencing was by immunoSEQ multiplex PCR. The sample shows 40,000 or so clones, roughly 89% of them seen only once. Sequencing used PBMCs, obtained from a glioma patient whose treatment included an IDH1 peptide vaccine. These receptors all stem from a middle-aged man with glioma.

This clone was seen only once. The rearrangement joins TRBV18 to TRBJ2-7; maybe TRBD1 (5 bases). Trimming took off 3 bases at V and 10 bases at J, with 19 bases between the two ends. This CDR3 has 14 amino acids. CDR1 and CDR2 from the germline V gene are KGHSH and LQKENI. CDR3 DNA sequence: TGTGCCAGCTCACCGCGGATAGGGGAAGTTCTTCAGTACTTC. It yields the protein CASSPRIGEVLQYF.

V is TRBV19 and J is TRBJ1-2; D may be TRBD1 (6 bases). V dropped 6 bases and J dropped 4 bases, with 15 bases sitting between them. CDR1 and CDR2 (germline): LNHDA, SQIVND (reference sequence). The CDR3 spans 14 residues. The CDR3: CASSPEGHFYGYTF. In nucleotides, the CDR3 is TGTGCCAGTAGCCCCGAGGGACATTTCTATGGCTACACCTTC.

The chain uses TRBV19 and TRBJ1-5, with 7 nucleotides matching TRBD1. V dropped 5 bases and J dropped 8; count of bases not matched to a gene: 6. The germline V gene has CDR1 LNHDA and CDR2 SQIVND (reference sequence). The length of the CDR3 is 13 residues. The DNA of the CDR3 is TGTGCCAGTAGTTTCGACAGGGTGAAGCCCCAGCATTTT. It encodes CASSFDRVKPQHF.

CDR3 amino acids: CASSWTDFNQPQHF. The CDR3 DNA is TGTGCCAGCAGTTGGACAGATTTCAATCAGCCCCAGCATTTT. V gene TRBV28 combines with J gene TRBJ1-5; TRBD1 might be the D (6 bases). Germline CDR1 is MDHEN and CDR2 is SYDVKM. Trimming removed 4 bases at V and 3 bases at J, with 10 bases between. This CDR3 is built from 14 residues.

The CDR3 DNA is TGTGCCAGCAGCACCTTCTCAGAGACCCAGTACTTC. Translated: CASSTFSETQYF. This rearrangement joins TRBV7-9 to TRBJ2-5; D is undetermined. The CDR3 contains 12 residues. Trimming removed 5 bases at V and 4 bases at J, with 8 bases between. Per germline, CDR1 SEHNR and CDR2 FQNEAQ (reference sequence). Together with reference TRBV7-9 and TRBJ2-5, the CDR3 gives the full variable domain: DTGVSQNPRHKITKRGQNVTFRCDPISEHNRLYWYRQTLGQGPEFLTYFQNEAQLEKSRLLSDRFSAERPKGSFSTLEIQRTEQGDSAMYLCASSTFSETQYFGPGTRLLVL.

The chain has TRBV6-1 and TRBJ2-7, with a possible D match to TRBD2 (6 bases). Germline values: CDR1 MNHNS, CDR2 SASEGT. The V end was cut by 3 bases, the J end by 0 bases, with 15 bases between. The CDR3 has 16 residues. The CDR3 spells CASSDIRLTSSYEQYF. The CDR3 DNA reads as TGTGCCAGCAGTGATATACGTTTGACTAGCTCCTACGAGCAGTACTTC.

This clone was seen a single time. The chain combines TRBV5-1 with TRBJ2-5; 12 nucleotides match TRBD2. The V segment lost 4 bases and the J segment 4 bases; nucleotides outside the gene matches: 2. The CDR3 sequence is 14 residues long. CDR1 and CDR2 from the germline V gene are SGHRS and YFSETQ. The CDR3 loop is CASSPGLAGETQYF. The CDR3 nucleotides are TGCGCCAGCAGCCCGGGACTAGCGGGAGAGACCCAGTACTTC.

This chain links TRBV7-2 with TRBJ2-1; 7 bases are a match to TRBD2. The V gene's germline CDR1 is SGHTA and CDR2 FQGNSA. V lost 3 bases and J lost 4; bases outside the gene matches: 9. CDR3 length: 16 residues. The CDR3, as DNA: TGTGCCAGCAGCTTCCGCGGGAGATGGGGTTACAATGAGCAGTTCTTC. It specifies CASSFRGRWGYNEQFF.

The chain couples TRBV2 to TRBJ1-4; possibly TRBD1 for D (5 bases). The V gene's germline CDR1 is SNHLY and CDR2 FYNNEI. The CDR3 spans 13 residues. V lost 4 bases, J lost 6 bases, and 9 bases lay in between. CDR3 nucleotide sequence: TGTGCCAGCAGTGTCAGGGTTGATGAAAAACTGTTTTTT. It codes for CASSVRVDEKLFF.

The rearrangement joins TRBV7-8 to TRBJ1-1; D unclear. CDR1 SGHVS and CDR2 FQNEAQ come from the germline V gene. The CDR3 spans 13 residues. V was pared by 3 bases and J by 1 base, with 6 bases between. In DNA form, the CDR3 reads TGTGCCAGCAGCTTCTCCAAGAACACTGAAGCTTTCTTT. Its translation: CASSFSKNTEAFF.

V is TRBV5-1 and J is TRBJ2-6, with unresolved D. The CDR3 loop spans 15 amino acids. Germline V gene data show CDR1 as SGHRS and CDR2 as YFSETQ. Trimming removed 2 bases from V and 0 bases from J, with 6 bases in between. The CDR3 spells CASSLGSSGANVLTF. As DNA, the CDR3 is TGCGCCAGCAGCTTAGGTAGCTCTGGGGCCAACGTCCTGACTTTC.

The chain has TRBV27 and TRBJ1-1, with D tentatively TRBD1 (5 bases). This CDR3 is built from 13 residues. Germline-derived CDR1 and CDR2 are MNHEY and SMNVEV (reference sequence). The ends were cut back, 6 bases at V and 0 bases at J, with 8 bases in the middle. The CDR3 loop reads CASRSRVNTEAFF. For the CDR3, the DNA is TGTGCCAGCAGGTCCAGGGTGAACACTGAAGCTTTCTTT.

The V and J genes are TRBV6-1 and TRBJ2-7; TRBD1 agrees at 7 bases. V was clipped by 11 bases and J by 2 bases; unmatched bases: 9. Germline V gene data show CDR1 as MNHNS and CDR2 as SASEGT. This CDR3 is built from 13 residues. This CDR3 is CAGRVTGAYEQYF. CDR3 nucleotides: TGTGCCGGTCGGGTCACAGGGGCCTACGAGCAGTACTTC.

This sequence joins TRBV18 and TRBJ1-1, with TRBD1 identical over 7 bases. The V segment lost 3 bases and the J segment 1 base; nucleotides outside the gene matches: 5. Germline values: CDR1 KGHSH, CDR2 LQKENI. This CDR3 is 15 amino acids long. This CDR3 reads CASSPVPGGNTEAFF. In DNA form, the CDR3 reads TGTGCCAGCTCACCCGTTCCAGGGGGGAACACTGAAGCTTTCTTT.

This clone showed up just once. The genes are TRBV5-1 and TRBJ2-5; 7 bases line up with TRBD1. V lost 0 bases and J lost 5; bases outside the gene matches: 4. The CDR3 contains 14 residues. CDR1 SGHRS and CDR2 YFSETQ come from the germline V gene. The CDR3 reads CASSLGQGLETQYF. CDR3 in DNA: TGCGCCAGCAGCTTGGGACAGGGCCTGGAGACCCAGTACTTC.

The chain joins TRBV19 to TRBJ1-5; no firm D call. V was shortened by 2 bases and J by 3 bases, with 11 bases between the two germline ends. The length of the CDR3 is 15 residues. Germline CDR1 is LNHDA and CDR2 is SQIVND (reference sequence). Here the CDR3 reads CASSIRGQANQPQHF. CDR3 DNA: TGTGCCAGTAGTATAAGAGGGCAGGCCAATCAGCCCCAGCATTTT.

This clone was recorded only once. The V gene is TRBV7-2, the J gene TRBJ2-5; D possibly corresponds to TRBD1 (5 bases). Germline V lookup: CDR1 SGHTA, CDR2 FQGNSA. This CDR3 contains 15 residues. Trimming cost V 4 bases and J 0 bases, with 12 bases left between them. In DNA form, the CDR3 reads TGTGCCAGCAGCTCCTGGACACTTTACCAAGAGACCCAGTACTTC. It codes for CASSSWTLYQETQYF.

This sequence joins TRBV15 and TRBJ2-7; D is possibly TRBD1 or TRBD2 (5 bases each). Germline V lookup: CDR1 LNHNV, CDR2 YYDKDF (reference sequence). Trimming took off 5 bases at V and 3 bases at J, with 14 bases between the two ends. The CDR3 is made up of 14 amino acids. The CDR3 sequence is CATSPLGVGYEQYF. CDR3 bases: TGTGCCACCAGCCCCTTGGGGGTTGGCTACGAGCAGTACTTC.

This sequence joins TRBV5-1 and TRBJ2-1; no firm D call. V lost 0 bases to trimming and J lost 0 bases, with 4 bases between them. The CDR3 length is 14 residues. Germline assignment: CDR1 SGHRS and CDR2 YFSETQ. This CDR3 reads CASSLVGSYNEQFF. In nucleotides, the CDR3 is TGCGCCAGCAGCTTGGTTGGCTCCTACAATGAGCAGTTCTTC.

The chain joins TRBV28 to TRBJ2-7, with 10 bases aligning to TRBD2. The CDR3 length is 15 residues. Germline CDR1 and CDR2: MDHEN and SYDVKM. V trimming: 3 bases; J trimming: 3 bases; junction bases outside the gene matches: 5. CDR3: CASSFPASGSYEQYF. The CDR3 DNA follows: TGTGCCAGCAGTTTTCCGGCTAGCGGGAGCTACGAGCAGTACTTC.

V usage is TRBV5-1 and J usage is TRBJ1-1; D is unresolved. There are 14 residues in the CDR3. Looked up from germline, CDR1 is SGHRS and CDR2 is YFSETQ. The V end was cut by 4 bases, the J end by 0 bases, with 10 bases between. CDR3 nucleotide sequence: TGCGCCAGCAGCCACCGAACAGTGAACACTGAAGCTTTCTTT. This gives the protein CASSHRTVNTEAFF.

V and J are TRBV5-4 and TRBJ2-5, with D unclear. Germline values: CDR1 SGHNT, CDR2 YYREEE (reference sequence). V gave up 1 base and J gave up 7 bases, with 5 bases separating them. This CDR3 has 11 amino acids. CDR3 sequence: CASSLKGTQYF. As DNA, the CDR3 is TGTGCCAGCAGCTTGAAGGGGACCCAGTACTTC.

This clone was seen just once. The chain is built from TRBV19 and TRBJ2-6; D gene uncertain. V was pared by 3 bases and J by 2 bases, with 11 bases between. The CDR3 covers 16 residues. Germline V gene sequence: CDR1 LNHDA, CDR2 SQIVND (reference sequence). CDR3 residues: CASSISLRTGANVLTF. The CDR3 coding sequence is TGTGCCAGTAGTATTTCCCTCCGGACTGGGGCCAACGTCCTGACTTTC.

The chain is built from TRBV19 and TRBJ1-4, with 7 bases identical to TRBD1. Germline CDR1 is LNHDA and CDR2 is SQIVND (reference sequence). V trimming: 6 bases; J trimming: 3 bases; junction bases outside the gene matches: 4. This CDR3 spans 14 amino acids. CDR3 sequence: CASSPGQPNEKLFF. The DNA of the CDR3 is TGTGCCAGTAGCCCGGGACAGCCTAATGAAAAACTGTTTTTT.

Here the CDR3 reads CASSTGWDTQYF. In DNA form, the CDR3 reads TGTGCCAGCAGTACAGGGTGGGATACGCAGTATTTT. The chain joins TRBV6-6 to TRBJ2-3, with D perhaps TRBD1 (6 bases). V lost 5 bases and J 6 bases, leaving 9 bases between the germline ends. The germline CDR1 and CDR2 sequences are MNHNY and SVGAGI (reference sequence). This CDR3 region has 12 residues.

The chain is built from TRBV5-5 and TRBJ2-5, with TRBD2 identical over 9 bases. Germline V CDR1 and CDR2: SGHKS, YYEKEE (reference sequence). This CDR3 contains 19 residues. J was trimmed by 1 base and V by 0 bases; bases with no gene match: 13. CDR3 region: CASSLVLAGSMGAQETQYF. For the CDR3, the DNA is TGTGCCAGCAGCTTGGTTCTAGCGGGGTCTATGGGGGCCCAAGAGACCCAGTACTTC.

The gene calls are TRBV9 and TRBJ2-6; D possibly corresponds to TRBD2 (7 bases). The length of the CDR3 is 15 residues. Germline loops: CDR1 SGDLS, CDR2 YYNGEE. V lost 5 bases and J lost 1, with 10 bases in between. The CDR3 here is CASSKGGSGANVLTF. The CDR3 region has the DNA TGTGCCAGCAGTAAGGGGGGGTCTGGGGCCAACGTCCTGACTTTC.

The DNA of the CDR3 is TGTGCCAGCAGCTTGGCCGGTAGCGGGAGCTACGAGCAGTACTTC. Its protein is CASSLAGSGSYEQYF. The V and J genes are TRBV5-4 and TRBJ2-7; 9 nucleotides align to TRBD2. Germline CDR1 is SGHNT and CDR2 is YYREEE (reference sequence). V gave up 0 bases and J gave up 3 bases; unmatched junction bases: 4. CDR3 length: 15 amino acids.

This chain links TRBV5-6 with TRBJ1-1, with D possibly being TRBD1 (6 bases). Trimming removed 4 bases at V and 5 bases at J, with 12 bases between. This CDR3 has 13 amino acids. Germline CDR1 is SGHDT and CDR2 is YYEEEE. The CDR3 DNA reads as TGTGCCAGCAGCCCACAGGGATGGACTGAAGCTTTCTTT. Amino acids: CASSPQGWTEAFF.

V is TRBV25-1 and J is TRBJ1-2, with a weak D call TRBD1 (5 bases). Trimming pared 5 bases from V and 4 bases from J, leaving 11 bases between. Germline V CDR1 and CDR2: MGHDK, SYGVNS. This CDR3 spans 13 amino acids. The CDR3 DNA reads as TGTGCCAGCAGTCCCAGGGTTTCCTATGGCTACACCTTC. Encoded protein: CASSPRVSYGYTF.

The rearrangement uses TRBV5-1 and TRBJ2-2; D might be TRBD2 (6 bases). The V end lost 0 bases, the J end lost 3 bases, and 12 bases lay between the germline ends. CDR1 and CDR2 (germline): SGHRS, YFSETQ. The CDR3 has 16 residues. In DNA form, the CDR3 reads TGCGCCAGCAGCTTGGCCTCCGGACTATACACCGGGGAGCTGTTTTTT. Protein product: CASSLASGLYTGELFF. Supplemented by reference TRBV5-1 and TRBJ2-2, the full variable domain reads KAGVTQTPRYLIKTRGQQVTLSCSPISGHRSVSWYQQTPGQGLQFLFEYFSETQRNKGNFPGRFSGRQFSNSRSEMNVSTLELGDSALYLCASSLASGLYTGELFFGEGSRLTVL.

This clone was found a few times. At the DNA level, this CDR3 is encoded by other sequences in the same sample as well. The rearrangement uses TRBV7-9 and TRBJ1-5; D may be TRBD1 (5 bases). CDR3 length: 13 residues. Trimming took 5 bases from V and 7 from J, leaving 12 bases between them. Germline V gives CDR1 SEHNR, CDR2 FQNEAQ (reference sequence). CDR3 bases: TGTGCCAGCAGCAGCCAGGGAGACCAGCCCCAGCATTTT. The encoded protein is CASSSQGDQPQHF.